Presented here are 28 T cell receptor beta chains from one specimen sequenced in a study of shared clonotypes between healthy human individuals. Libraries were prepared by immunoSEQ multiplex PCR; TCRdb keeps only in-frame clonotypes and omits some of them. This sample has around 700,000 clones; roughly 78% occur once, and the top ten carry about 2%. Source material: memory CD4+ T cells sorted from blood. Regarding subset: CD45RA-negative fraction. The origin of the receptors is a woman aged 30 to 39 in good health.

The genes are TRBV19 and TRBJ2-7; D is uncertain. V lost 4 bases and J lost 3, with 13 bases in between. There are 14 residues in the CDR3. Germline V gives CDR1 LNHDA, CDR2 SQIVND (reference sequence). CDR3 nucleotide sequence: TGTGCCAGTAGTACCAACCCGGGTAGCTACGAGCAGTACTTC. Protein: CASSTNPGSYEQYF.

DNA of the CDR3: TGTGCCAGCAGCCTACTTATAGGTCAAGCTGAGCAGTTCTTC. Translating it yields CASSLLIGQAEQFF. The V gene is TRBV11-2, the J gene TRBJ2-1; D not resolved. The V gene lost 5 bases and the J gene lost 9 bases, with 17 bases spanning the gap. Germline V lookup: CDR1 SGHAT, CDR2 FQNNGV. The CDR3 has 14 amino acids.

CDR3 coding DNA: TGTGCCAGCAGTGGGGAGGGGGCCTACAATGAGCAGTTCTTC. Its protein is CASSGEGAYNEQFF. This chain joins TRBV6-4 and TRBJ2-1; tentative D call: TRBD2 (7 bases). From germline, CDR1 is MRHNA and CDR2 SNTAGT. Deletions cut 4 bases from V and 2 bases from J, with 9 bases between. CDR3 length: 14 residues.

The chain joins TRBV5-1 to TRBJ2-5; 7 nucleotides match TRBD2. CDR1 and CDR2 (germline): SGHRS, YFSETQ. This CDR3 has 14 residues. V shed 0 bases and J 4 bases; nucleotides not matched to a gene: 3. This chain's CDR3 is CASSLVRGRETQYF. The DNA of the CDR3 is TGCGCCAGCAGCTTGGTCCGCGGGAGAGAGACCCAGTACTTC.

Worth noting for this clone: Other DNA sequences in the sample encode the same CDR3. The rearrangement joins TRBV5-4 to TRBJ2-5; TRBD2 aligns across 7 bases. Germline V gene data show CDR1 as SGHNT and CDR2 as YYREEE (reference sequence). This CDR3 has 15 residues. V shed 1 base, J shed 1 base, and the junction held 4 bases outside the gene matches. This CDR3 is CASSLPSGSQETQYF. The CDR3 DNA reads TGTGCCAGCAGCTTGCCTAGCGGTTCCCAAGAGACCCAGTACTTC. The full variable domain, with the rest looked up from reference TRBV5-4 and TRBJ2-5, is ETGVTQSPTHLIKTRGQQVTLRCSSQSGHNTVSWYQQALGQGPQFIFQYYREEENGRGNFPPRFSGLQFPNYSSELNVNALELDDSALYLCASSLPSGSQETQYFGPGTRLLVL.

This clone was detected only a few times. CDR3 loop: CASSIKGGGQETQYF. CDR3 bases: TGTGCCAGCAGCATCAAAGGGGGTGGCCAAGAGACCCAGTACTTC. The chain has TRBV7-9 and TRBJ2-5; TRBD1 is a possible D gene (6 bases). This CDR3 is 15 amino acids long. V was shortened by 5 bases and J by 1 base, with 14 bases between the two germline ends. CDR1 SEHNR and CDR2 FQNEAQ come from the germline V gene (reference sequence). The full variable domain, rest sourced from reference TRBV7-9 and TRBJ2-5, is DTGVSQNPRHKITKRGQNVTFRCDPISEHNRLYWYRQTLGQGPEFLTYFQNEAQLEKSRLLSDRFSAERPKGSFSTLEIQRTEQGDSAMYLCASSIKGGGQETQYFGPGTRLLVL.

The CDR3 is CASSPQGKGTEAFF. In nucleotides, the CDR3 is TGTGCCAGCTCACCACAGGGGAAGGGCACTGAAGCTTTCTTT. The rearrangement uses TRBV18 and TRBJ1-1, with a possible D match to TRBD1 (5 bases). The germline V gene encodes CDR1 KGHSH and CDR2 LQKENI. This CDR3 spans 14 amino acids. The ends were cut back, 1 base at V and 4 bases at J, with 10 bases in the middle.

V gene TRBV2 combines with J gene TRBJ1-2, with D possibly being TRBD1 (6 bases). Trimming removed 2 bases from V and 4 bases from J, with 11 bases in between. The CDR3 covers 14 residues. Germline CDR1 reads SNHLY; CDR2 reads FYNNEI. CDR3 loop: CASSEQGSPYGYTF. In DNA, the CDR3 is TGTGCCAGCAGTGAACAGGGGTCGCCCTATGGCTACACCTTC. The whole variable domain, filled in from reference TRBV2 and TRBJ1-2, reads EPEVTQTPSHQVTQMGQEVILRCVPISNHLYFYWYRQILGQKVEFLVSFYNNEISEKSEIFDDQFSVERPDGSNFTLKIRSTKLEDSAMYFCASSEQGSPYGYTFGSGTRLTVV.

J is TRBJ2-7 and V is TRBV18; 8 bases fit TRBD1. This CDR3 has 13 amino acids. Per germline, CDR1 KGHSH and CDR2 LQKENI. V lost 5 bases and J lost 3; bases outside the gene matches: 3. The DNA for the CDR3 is TGTGCCAGCTCAACTACAGGGGGCTACGAGCAGTACTTC. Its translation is CASSTTGGYEQYF.

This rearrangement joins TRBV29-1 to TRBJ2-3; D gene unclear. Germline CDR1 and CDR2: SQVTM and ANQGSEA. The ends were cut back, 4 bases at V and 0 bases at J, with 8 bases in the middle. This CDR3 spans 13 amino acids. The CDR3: CSVVRLSTDTQYF. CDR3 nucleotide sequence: TGCAGCGTTGTCAGGCTTAGCACAGATACGCAGTATTTT.

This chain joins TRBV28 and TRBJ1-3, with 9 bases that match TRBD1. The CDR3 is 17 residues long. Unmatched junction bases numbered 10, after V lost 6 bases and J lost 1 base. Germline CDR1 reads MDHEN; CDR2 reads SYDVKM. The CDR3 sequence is CASRDRGLGRSGNTIYF. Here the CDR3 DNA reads TGTGCCAGCAGGGACAGGGGTTTGGGTAGGTCTGGAAACACCATATATTTT. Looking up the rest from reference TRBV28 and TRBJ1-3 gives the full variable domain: DVKVTQSSRYLVKRTGEKVFLECVQDMDHENMFWYRQDPGLGLRLIYFSYDVKMKEKGDIPEGYSVSREKKERFSLILESASTNQTSMYLCASRDRGLGRSGNTIYFGEGSWLTVV.

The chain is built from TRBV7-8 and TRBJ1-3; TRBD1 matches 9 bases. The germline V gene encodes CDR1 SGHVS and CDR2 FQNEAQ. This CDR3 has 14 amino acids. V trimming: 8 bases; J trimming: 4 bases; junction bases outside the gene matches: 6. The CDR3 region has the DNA TGTGCCAGCGGAAAACAGGGGGCGGGAAACACCATATATTTT. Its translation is CASGKQGAGNTIYF.

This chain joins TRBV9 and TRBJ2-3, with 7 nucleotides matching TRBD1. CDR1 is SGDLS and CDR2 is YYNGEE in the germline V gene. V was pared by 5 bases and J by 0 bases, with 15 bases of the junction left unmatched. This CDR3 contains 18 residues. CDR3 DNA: TGTGCCAGCAGTCAAGGATGGGGGAAGGGGGCTAGCACAGATACGCAGTATTTT. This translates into CASSQGWGKGASTDTQYF.

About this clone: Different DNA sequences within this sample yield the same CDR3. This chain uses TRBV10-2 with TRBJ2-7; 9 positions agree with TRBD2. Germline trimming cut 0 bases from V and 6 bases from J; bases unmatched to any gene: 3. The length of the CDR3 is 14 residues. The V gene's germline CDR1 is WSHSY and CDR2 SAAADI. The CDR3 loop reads CASSESAGGLEQYF. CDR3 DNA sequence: TGCGCCAGCAGTGAGTCGGCGGGAGGGCTCGAGCAGTACTTC.

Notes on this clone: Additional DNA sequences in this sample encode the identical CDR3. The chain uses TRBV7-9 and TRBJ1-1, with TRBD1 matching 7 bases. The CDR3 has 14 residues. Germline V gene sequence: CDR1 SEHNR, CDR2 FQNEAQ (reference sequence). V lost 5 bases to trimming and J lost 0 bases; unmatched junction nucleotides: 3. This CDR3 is CASSLTGVNTEAFF. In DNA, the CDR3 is TGTGCCAGCAGCCTAACAGGGGTGAACACTGAAGCTTTCTTT.

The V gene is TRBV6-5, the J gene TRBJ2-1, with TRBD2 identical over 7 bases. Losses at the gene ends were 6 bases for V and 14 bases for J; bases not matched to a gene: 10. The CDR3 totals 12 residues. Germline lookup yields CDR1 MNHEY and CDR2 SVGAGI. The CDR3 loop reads CASRSGTRREFF. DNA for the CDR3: TGTGCCAGCAGAAGCGGGACTCGGAGGGAGTTCTTC.

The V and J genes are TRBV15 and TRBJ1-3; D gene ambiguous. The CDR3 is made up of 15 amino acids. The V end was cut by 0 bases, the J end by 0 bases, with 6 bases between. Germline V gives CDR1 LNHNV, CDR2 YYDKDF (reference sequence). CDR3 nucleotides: TGTGCCACCAGCAGAGAGGCAGGCTCTGGAAACACCATATATTTT. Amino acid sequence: CATSREAGSGNTIYF. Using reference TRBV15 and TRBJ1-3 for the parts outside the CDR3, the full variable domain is DAMVIQNPRYQVTQFGKPVTLSCSQTLNHNVMYWYQQKSSQAPKLLFHYYDKDFNNEADTPDNFQSRRPNTSFCFLDIRSPGLGDTAMYLCATSREAGSGNTIYFGEGSWLTVV.

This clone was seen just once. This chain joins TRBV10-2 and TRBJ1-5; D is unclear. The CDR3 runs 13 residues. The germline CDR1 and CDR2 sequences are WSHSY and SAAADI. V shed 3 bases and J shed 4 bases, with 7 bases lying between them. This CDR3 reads CASSDWRNQPQHF. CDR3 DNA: TGCGCCAGCAGTGACTGGAGGAATCAGCCCCAGCATTTT.

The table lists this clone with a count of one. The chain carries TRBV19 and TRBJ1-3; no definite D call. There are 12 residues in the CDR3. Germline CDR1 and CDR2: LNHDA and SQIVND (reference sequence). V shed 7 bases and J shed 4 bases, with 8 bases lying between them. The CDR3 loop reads CASKASGNTIYF. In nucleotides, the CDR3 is TGTGCCAGTAAGGCCTCCGGAAACACCATATATTTT. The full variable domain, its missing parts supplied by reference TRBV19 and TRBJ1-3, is DGGITQSPKYLFRKEGQNVTLSCEQNLNHDAMYWYRQDPGQGLRLIYYSQIVNDFQKGDIAEGYSVSREKKESFPLTVTSAQKNPTAFYLCASKASGNTIYFGEGSWLTVV.

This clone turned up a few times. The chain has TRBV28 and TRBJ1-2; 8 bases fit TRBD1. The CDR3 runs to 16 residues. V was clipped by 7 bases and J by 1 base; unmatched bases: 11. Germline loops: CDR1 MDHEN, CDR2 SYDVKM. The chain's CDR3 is CASKEAGGRINYGYTF. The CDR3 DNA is TGTGCCAGCAAGGAAGCAGGGGGCCGCATTAACTATGGCTACACCTTC.

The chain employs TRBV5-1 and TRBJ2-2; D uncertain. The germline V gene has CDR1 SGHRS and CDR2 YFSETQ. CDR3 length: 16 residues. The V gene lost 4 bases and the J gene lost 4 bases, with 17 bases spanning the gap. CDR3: CASSEGLGPGTGELFF. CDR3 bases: TGCGCCAGCAGCGAAGGTCTTGGACCCGGCACCGGGGAGCTGTTTTTT.

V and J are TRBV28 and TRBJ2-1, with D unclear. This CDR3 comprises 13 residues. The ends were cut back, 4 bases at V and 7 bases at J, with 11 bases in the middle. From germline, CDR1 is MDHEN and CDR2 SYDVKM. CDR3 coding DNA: TGTGCCAGCAGTTCTTACCTACTGAATGAGCAGTTCTTC. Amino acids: CASSSYLLNEQFF.

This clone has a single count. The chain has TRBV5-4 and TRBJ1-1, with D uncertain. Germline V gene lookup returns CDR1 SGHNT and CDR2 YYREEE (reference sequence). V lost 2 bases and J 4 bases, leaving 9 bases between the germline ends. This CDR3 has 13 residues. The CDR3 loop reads CASSFSVTTEAFF. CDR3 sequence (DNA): TGTGCCAGCAGCTTCTCGGTAACCACTGAAGCTTTCTTT.

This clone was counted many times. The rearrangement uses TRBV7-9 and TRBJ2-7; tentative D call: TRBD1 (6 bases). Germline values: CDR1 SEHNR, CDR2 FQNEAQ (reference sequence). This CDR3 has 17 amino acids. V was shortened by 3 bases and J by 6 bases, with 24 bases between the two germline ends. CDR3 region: CASSFYPISRTEPEQYF. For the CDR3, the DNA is TGTGCCAGCAGCTTTTACCCAATCAGTAGGACAGAGCCCGAGCAGTACTTC.

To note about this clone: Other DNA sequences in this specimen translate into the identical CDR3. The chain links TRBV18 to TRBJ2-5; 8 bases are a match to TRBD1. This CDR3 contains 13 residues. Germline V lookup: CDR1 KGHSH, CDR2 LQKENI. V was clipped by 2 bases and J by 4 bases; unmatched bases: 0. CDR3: CASSPGQGETQYF. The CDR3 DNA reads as TGTGCCAGCTCACCAGGACAGGGAGAGACCCAGTACTTC.

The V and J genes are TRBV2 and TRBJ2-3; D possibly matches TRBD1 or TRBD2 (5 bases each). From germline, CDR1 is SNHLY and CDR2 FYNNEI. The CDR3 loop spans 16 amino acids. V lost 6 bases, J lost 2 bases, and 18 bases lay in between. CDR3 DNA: TGTGCCAGCAGATCTCGGGGCCTTTCTGTCACAGATACGCAGTATTTT. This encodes CASRSRGLSVTDTQYF.

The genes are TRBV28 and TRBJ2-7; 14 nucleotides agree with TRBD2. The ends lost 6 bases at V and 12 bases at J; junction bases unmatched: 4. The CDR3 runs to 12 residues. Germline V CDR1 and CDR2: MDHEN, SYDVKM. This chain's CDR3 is CASRPTSGRVYF. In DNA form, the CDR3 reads TGTGCCAGCAGACCGACTAGCGGGAGGGTGTACTTC.

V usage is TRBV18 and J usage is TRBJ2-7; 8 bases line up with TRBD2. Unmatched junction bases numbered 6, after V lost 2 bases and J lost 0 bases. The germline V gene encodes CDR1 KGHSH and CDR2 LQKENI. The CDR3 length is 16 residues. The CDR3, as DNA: TGTGCCAGCTCACCAAGGCTAGCGGGTACCTCCTACGAGCAGTACTTC. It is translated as CASSPRLAGTSYEQYF.